The 20 T cell receptor beta chains listed next were all sequenced from one sample in a study of blood T cell repertoires in COVID-19. Profiled with immunoSEQ multiplex PCR; TCRdb holds only in-frame clones, not every one. In the table there are 270,000 or so clones, approximately 81% of which are singletons. The source material was peripheral blood. Receptors were obtained from an older woman with active or convalescent COVID-19.

The gene calls are TRBV7-2 and TRBJ1-2; 7 bases fit TRBD1. J gave up 2 bases and V 5 bases, and 2 bases lay outside the gene matches. The CDR3 is 13 amino acids. The germline V gene has CDR1 SGHTA and CDR2 FQGNSA. As DNA, the CDR3 is TGTGCCAGCAGCCCGGGACAGAACTATGGCTACACCTTC. The encoded protein is CASSPGQNYGYTF.

The chain couples TRBV9 to TRBJ2-3; TRBD1 matches at 7 bases. Trimming removed 4 bases from V and 0 bases from J; junction bases left unmatched: 2. The CDR3 is 14 amino acids. CDR1 is SGDLS, CDR2 YYNGEE, per germline. The CDR3 loop reads CASSMGQSTDTQYF. In nucleotides, the CDR3 is TGTGCCAGCAGCATGGGACAGAGCACAGATACGCAGTATTTT.

The J gene is TRBJ2-5, the V gene TRBV9, with 10 bases lining up with TRBD1. J was trimmed by 5 bases and V by 2 bases; bases with no gene match: 9. The CDR3 consists of 16 residues. CDR1 and CDR2 (germline): SGDLS, YYNGEE. Here the CDR3 DNA reads TGTGCCAGCAGCGTCTGGGACAGGGGAAGGCATGAGACCCAGTACTTC. Amino acid sequence: CASSVWDRGRHETQYF.

This clone was picked up a small number of times. The J gene is TRBJ2-1, the V gene TRBV7-9; D remains unclear. This CDR3 spans 15 amino acids. Trimming stripped 3 bases from V and 3 bases from J, with 12 bases between. Germline V CDR1 and CDR2: SEHNR, FQNEAQ (reference sequence). Here the CDR3 DNA reads TGTGCCAGCAGCTTTTCCGGCGGTATCTACAATGAGCAGTTCTTC. Amino acid sequence: CASSFSGGIYNEQFF.

This clone was seen once. V usage is TRBV20-1 and J usage is TRBJ1-2; the D gene is possibly TRBD1 (6 bases). Trimming took off 3 bases at V and 2 bases at J, with 16 bases between the two ends. The CDR3 sequence is 15 residues long. CDR1 and CDR2 (germline): DFQATT, SNEGSKA (reference sequence). CDR3 DNA sequence: TGCAGTGCTAGTCTCCACCTTCAGGGGAACTATGGCTACACCTTC. Amino acids: CSASLHLQGNYGYTF.

The CDR3 DNA reads TGCGCCAGCAGAGGTACGCAGGGCACTAATGAAAAACTGTTTTTT. Protein: CASRGTQGTNEKLFF. V usage is TRBV10-1 and J usage is TRBJ1-4; TRBD1 might be the D (5 bases). V was clipped by 6 bases and J by 2 bases, with 13 bases between them. The CDR3 totals 15 residues. The germline CDR1 and CDR2 sequences are WNHNN and SYGVQD (reference sequence).

In the case of this clone: The junction shows a germline mismatch at one end, possibly a read error. V and J are TRBV7-7 and TRBJ2-2, with D possibly TRBD2 on 6 matching bases. Looked up from germline, CDR1 is SSHAT and CDR2 is FNYEAQ (reference sequence). This CDR3 spans 16 amino acids. The CDR3 DNA sequence: TGTGCTAGCAGCTTATCGGGGGATGGGAACACCGGGGAGCTGTTTTTT. Protein product: CASSLSGDGNTGELFF.

The genes are TRBV4-2 and TRBJ2-2; 9 bases align to TRBD2. CDR3 length equals 16 residues. Germline V gene sequence: CDR1 LGHNA, CDR2 YNFKEQ. J gave up 3 bases and V 1 base, and 3 bases lay outside the gene matches. CDR3 coding DNA: TGTGCCAGCAGCCAAGGCGTAGCGGGGGACACCGGGGAGCTGTTTTTT. It codes for CASSQGVAGDTGELFF.

The rearrangement uses TRBV7-6 and TRBJ2-6, with unresolved D. Germline CDR1 reads SGHVS; CDR2 reads FNYEAQ. This CDR3 has 13 residues. The ends were cut back, 5 bases at V and 4 bases at J, with 6 bases in the middle. The CDR3 here is CASSPVGANVLTF. The DNA for the CDR3 is TGTGCCAGCAGCCCTGTGGGGGCCAACGTCCTGACTTTC. The entire variable domain, with the rest obtained from reference TRBV7-6 and TRBJ2-6, is as follows: GAGVSQSPRYKVTKRGQDVALRCDPISGHVSLYWYRQALGQGPEFLTYFNYEAQQDKSGLPNDRFSAERPEGSISTLTIQRTEQRDSAMYRCASSPVGANVLTFGAGSRLTVL.

The CDR3: CAIRGSSVYNEQFF. DNA for the CDR3: TGTGCCATCAGGGGTAGCTCCGTCTACAATGAGCAGTTCTTC. The genes are TRBV10-3 and TRBJ2-1; unclear D gene. V shed 6 bases and J shed 3 bases, with 12 bases lying between them. Germline values: CDR1 ENHRY, CDR2 SYGVKD. This CDR3 has 14 amino acids.

The chain recombines TRBV6-1 with TRBJ1-2, with D possibly matching TRBD1 (6 bases). The CDR3 has 13 residues. Per germline, CDR1 MNHNS and CDR2 SASEGT. The germline V and J ends were trimmed by 3 bases and 6 bases, with 11 bases remaining between them. CDR3 protein: CASSDRGAHGYTF. Written as DNA, the CDR3 is TGTGCCAGCAGTGATCGGGGGGCTCATGGCTACACCTTC.

The rearrangement links TRBV6-5 to TRBJ1-1, with D possibly being TRBD1 (6 bases). Germline V gene data show CDR1 as MNHEY and CDR2 as SVGAGI. The CDR3 sequence is 13 residues long. Trimming pared 2 bases from V and 7 bases from J, leaving 11 bases between. The CDR3: CASSYEGHFEAFF. As DNA, the CDR3 is TGTGCCAGCAGTTACGAGGGACACTTTGAAGCTTTCTTT.

V is TRBV7-3 and J is TRBJ2-3; D is perhaps TRBD1 (5 bases). This CDR3 region has 17 residues. V was cut by 5 bases and J by 0 bases, with 18 bases left in between. Germline CDR1 is SGHTA and CDR2 is FQGTGA. In nucleotides, the CDR3 is TGTGCCAGCAGCCTACCGGAGACAGACTCTAGCACAGATACGCAGTATTTT. It translates to CASSLPETDSSTDTQYF. The full variable domain, rest sourced from reference TRBV7-3 and TRBJ2-3, is GAGVSQTPSNKVTEKGKYVELRCDPISGHTALYWYRQSLGQGPEFLIYFQGTGAADDSGLPNDRFFAVRPEGSVSTLKIQRTERGDSAVYLCASSLPETDSSTDTQYFGPGTRLTVL.

V and J are TRBV27 and TRBJ1-2; D uncertain. Trimming stripped 4 bases from V and 4 bases from J, with 10 bases between. CDR3 length equals 13 residues. The germline gives CDR1 MNHEY, CDR2 SMNVEV (reference sequence). The chain's CDR3 is CASSSGYSYGYTF. CDR3 coding DNA: TGTGCCAGCAGTTCGGGGTATAGCTATGGCTACACCTTC.

The chain is built from TRBV4-3 and TRBJ1-2; 7 positions agree with TRBD1. The V gene's germline CDR1 is LGHNA and CDR2 YSLEER. J was trimmed by 3 bases and V by 2 bases; bases with no gene match: 6. The CDR3 spans 15 residues. The CDR3 loop is CASSQSGQSDYGYTF. Here the CDR3 DNA reads TGCGCCAGCAGCCAATCGGGACAGTCCGACTATGGCTACACCTTC.

This clone was detected a few times. This chain joins TRBV5-1 and TRBJ1-1, with 9 nucleotides matching TRBD1. The CDR3 sequence is 17 residues long. The germline gives CDR1 SGHRS, CDR2 YFSETQ. V lost 0 bases, J lost 3 bases, and 9 bases stayed unmatched. CDR3 nucleotide sequence: TGCGCCAGCAGCTTGGCCGGGAGGAGGACAGGGGACACTGAAGCTTTCTTT. This translates into CASSLAGRRTGDTEAFF.

The gene calls are TRBV30 and TRBJ2-1, with 10 positions matching TRBD2. Trimming took 4 bases from V and 9 from J; bases not matched to a gene: 9. CDR1 and CDR2 from the germline V gene are GTSNPN and SVGIG (reference sequence). CDR3 length equals 14 residues. As DNA, the CDR3 is TGTGCCTGGAAAGCCCTAGCGGGGGTAGGTGAGCAGTTCTTC. Its protein product is CAWKALAGVGEQFF.

The chain joins TRBV5-6 to TRBJ2-3; D is ambiguous. V lost 7 bases to trimming and J lost 0 bases, with 15 bases between them. CDR1 is SGHDT, CDR2 YYEEEE, per germline. The CDR3 sequence is 15 residues long. The CDR3 DNA reads as TGTGCCAGCGTCGACGGGTTGCTCAGCACAGATACGCAGTATTTT. Amino acids: CASVDGLLSTDTQYF.

The rearrangement joins TRBV5-6 to TRBJ2-1; 8 positions match TRBD1. Germline CDR1 reads SGHDT; CDR2 reads YYEEEE. V shed 6 bases, J shed 15 bases, and the junction held 11 bases outside the gene matches. The CDR3 loop spans 12 amino acids. CDR3 amino acids: CASTLTGTGAFF. The CDR3 DNA reads as TGTGCCAGCACTCTCACTGGGACAGGTGCGTTCTTC.

The gene calls are TRBV6-6 and TRBJ2-1; possibly TRBD1 for D (5 bases). Germline-derived CDR1 and CDR2 are MNHNY and SVGAGI (reference sequence). The length of the CDR3 is 16 residues. V was pared by 5 bases and J by 0 bases, with 14 bases between. CDR3 amino acids: CASSRGRTSSYNEQFF. The CDR3 DNA is TGTGCCAGCAGTCGAGGACGGACAAGCTCCTACAATGAGCAGTTCTTC.